The rows below give T cell receptor beta chains drawn from one sample of a study of CD8 T cells in ankylosing spondylitis. Each CDR3 protein gets one entry after TCRdb re-called the 5' RACE reads with MiXCR. The sample shows around 450,000 distinct CDR3 sequences, approximately 26% of them seen only once. Specimen: blood, either unsorted or a sorted T cell fraction (not recorded which). These receptors were taken from a male donor with ankylosing spondylitis. The CDR3 runs from the conserved cysteine through the conserved F or W. Each record gives: V gene, D gene, clone size, J gene, CDR3 DNA, CDR3 protein. A D gene is named only where the DNA matches it firmly. Some rows mark clone size as missing; the rest say once, few, many or name a class of expanded clone.

v_gene: TRBV19; d_gene: .; abundance: few; j_gene: TRBJ1-1; CDR3nt: TGTGCCAGTAGTATACAGGTTAACACTGAAGCTTTCTTT; CDR3aa: CASSIQVNTEAFF
v_gene: TRBV12-5; d_gene: .; abundance: few; j_gene: TRBJ1-2; CDR3nt: TGTGCTAGTGGTTTGTTAGGTTCAGTTCGAGGATATGGCTACACCTTC; CDR3aa: CASGLLGSVRGYGYTF
v_gene: TRBV2; d_gene: .; abundance: .; j_gene: TRBJ1-5; CDR3nt: TGTGCCAGCAGTGAAGTCAGGACGGACAATCAGCCCCAGCATTTT; CDR3aa: CASSEVRTDNQPQHF
v_gene: TRBV14; d_gene: .; abundance: few; j_gene: TRBJ1-5; CDR3nt: TGTGCCAGCAGCCACAACAGCAATCAGCCCCAGCATTTT; CDR3aa: CASSHNSNQPQHF
v_gene: TRBV5-1; d_gene: .; abundance: once; j_gene: TRBJ2-1; CDR3nt: TGCGCCAGCAGCTTGGCGGGAGACTCATTAATCGATGAGCAGTTCTTC; CDR3aa: CASSLAGDSLIDEQFF
v_gene: TRBV5-1; d_gene: TRBD2; abundance: .; j_gene: TRBJ2-5; CDR3nt: TGCGCCAGCAGCTATGGACTAGCGGACGATGTGGAGACCCAGTACTTC; CDR3aa: CASSYGLADDVETQYF
v_gene: TRBV10-2; d_gene: .; abundance: .; j_gene: TRBJ2-7; CDR3nt: TGCGCCAGCAGAGGGACTGGCTCCTACGAGCAGTACTTC; CDR3aa: CASRGTGSYEQYF
v_gene: TRBV10-3; d_gene: TRBD1; abundance: few; j_gene: TRBJ2-1; CDR3nt: TGTGCCATCAGTGAGACCCCGACAGGGGATGAGCAGTTCTTC; CDR3aa: CAISETPTGDEQFF
v_gene: TRBV4-2; d_gene: .; abundance: few; j_gene: TRBJ1-5; CDR3nt: TGTGCCAGCAGCCAAGTGGAGGGGACCAATCAGCCCCAGCATTTT; CDR3aa: CASSQVEGTNQPQHF
v_gene: TRBV29-1; d_gene: .; abundance: .; j_gene: TRBJ1-1; CDR3nt: TGCAGCGTTGGGGGTCAGAACACTGAAGCTTTCTTT; CDR3aa: CSVGGQNTEAFF
v_gene: TRBV29-1; d_gene: TRBD2; abundance: .; j_gene: TRBJ2-3; CDR3nt: TGCAGCGAGCGACTAGCGTCAGATACGCAGTATTTT; CDR3aa: CSERLASDTQYF
v_gene: TRBV27; d_gene: TRBD1; abundance: .; j_gene: TRBJ2-1; CDR3nt: TGTGCCAGCAGCGGTCGACGGGACAGGGGGAATGATGAGCAGTTCTTC; CDR3aa: CASSGRRDRGNDEQFF
v_gene: TRBV27; d_gene: .; abundance: .; j_gene: TRBJ2-1; CDR3nt: TGTGCCAGCCGTAGGAGGGCAGAACTGAACAATGAGCAGTTCTTC; CDR3aa: CASRRRAELNNEQFF
v_gene: TRBV5-1; d_gene: .; abundance: .; j_gene: TRBJ2-3; CDR3nt: TGCGCCACCATGGCAGGGCGGGACATCACAGATACGCAGTATTTT; CDR3aa: CATMAGRDITDTQYF
v_gene: TRBV5-1; d_gene: TRBD2; abundance: .; j_gene: TRBJ2-3; CDR3nt: TGCGCCAGCAGCTTGGGAGCGGGAGCGGGCACAGATACGCAGTATTTT; CDR3aa: CASSLGAGAGTDTQYF
v_gene: TRBV7-9; d_gene: TRBD2; abundance: .; j_gene: TRBJ2-5; CDR3nt: TGTGCCAGCAGCTTTAGCGGGAGGACCCACCAAGAGACCCAGTACTTC; CDR3aa: CASSFSGRTHQETQYF
v_gene: TRBV20-1; d_gene: .; abundance: .; j_gene: TRBJ1-4; CDR3nt: TGCAGTGCTCACCAGGGCACTAATGAAAAACTGTTTTTT; CDR3aa: CSAHQGTNEKLFF
v_gene: TRBV6-1; d_gene: .; abundance: .; j_gene: TRBJ1-4; CDR3nt: TGTGCCAGCAGTGCGGACGGTTTTAATGAAAAACTGTTTTTT; CDR3aa: CASSADGFNEKLFF
v_gene: TRBV4-2; d_gene: .; abundance: few; j_gene: TRBJ1-6; CDR3nt: TGTGCCAGCAGCCAACCCGGGACTGCCGGTGGACCCCTCCACTTT; CDR3aa: CASSQPGTAGGPLHF
v_gene: TRBV20-1; d_gene: .; abundance: .; j_gene: TRBJ1-4; CDR3nt: TGCAGTGTTGCGGTCTTCGCGGGCGATGAAAAACTGTTTTTT; CDR3aa: CSVAVFAGDEKLFF
v_gene: TRBV5-1; d_gene: .; abundance: few; j_gene: TRBJ2-3; CDR3nt: TGCGCCAGCAGCTTGGGACAGACAGATACGCAGTATTTT; CDR3aa: CASSLGQTDTQYF
v_gene: TRBV10-3; d_gene: .; abundance: .; j_gene: TRBJ2-3; CDR3nt: TGTGCCATCAGCTCACTCTGGGGCACAGATACGCAGTATTTT; CDR3aa: CAISSLWGTDTQYF
v_gene: TRBV29-1; d_gene: TRBD2; abundance: .; j_gene: TRBJ2-2; CDR3nt: TGCAGCGTTGCGGGACTAGCAAACACCGGGGAGCTGTTTTTT; CDR3aa: CSVAGLANTGELFF
v_gene: TRBV20-1; d_gene: .; abundance: .; j_gene: TRBJ2-1; CDR3nt: TGCAGTGCTAGAGATTCGAGGGACCGAGGGTACAATGAGCAGTTCTTC; CDR3aa: CSARDSRDRGYNEQFF